Reported below is one TCR beta chain. Subsets obtained from CD4+ cells comprised CD45RA+ naive and CD45RA-negative memory cells. The sample originates from a study of shared clonotypes between healthy human individuals. Across the whole study: A couple of women and a few men aged 18 to 49 served as donors.

The authors ran the assay at deep level. TCRdb's table, derived via immunoSEQ multiplex PCR, lists solely in-frame clones and lacks some. The repertoire holds approximately 2.1 million clones, with 93% as singletons. Germline V CDR1 and CDR2: SGDLS, YYNGEE. V shed 6 bases and J shed 7 bases, with 28 bases lying between them. The CDR3 covers 18 residues. The TCR originated in a man between 18 and 29 years old in good health. Some clones in this sample may be carry-over from other donors' samples. This chain joins TRBV9 and TRBJ2-2, with D possibly being TRBD2 (5 bases). Sequenced: naive CD4+ T cells from PBMCs. Subset: CD45RA+ positively selected. The chain's CDR3 is CASNPRQSTRSRGGELFF. The CDR3 coding sequence is TGTGCCAGCAACCCTCGTCAAAGCACTAGGTCTCGGGGCGGGGAGCTGTTTTTT.